This T cell receptor (beta chain) was identified during a study of cytomegalovirus exposure and HLA in healthy donors. Whole-study findings and limits: In vitro work confirmed that three CMV-associated chains recognize CMV antigens.

Note on this clone: The antigen is not known.

Separate from the roughly 700-subject first cohort, the approximately 120-subject validation cohort was the one that the donors belonged to. TCRdb's copy holds only in-frame clones and misses some; the assay was immunoSEQ multiplex PCR. The sample gives 90,000 to 130,000 clones, roughly 87% of which show up once; under 2% is in the top ten. CDR1 and CDR2 (germline): SEHNR, FQNEAQ (reference sequence). Trimming shortened V by 3 bases and J by 5 bases, and 7 bases separated the two germline ends. The CDR3 contains 12 residues. The sequencing input was PBMCs. This receptor was identified in a woman aged 18-30 years in good health and CMV-seronegative. The gene calls are TRBV7-9 and TRBJ2-5; D is unresolved. The CDR3 coding sequence is TGTGCCAGCAGCTTGGTCGGGGAGACCCAGTACTTC. Translating it yields CASSLVGETQYF.